What follows describes a single T cell receptor beta chain. Its target is not known. These data originate in a study of cytomegalovirus exposure and HLA in healthy donors. Overall study findings and caveats: It was about 180 TCR beta chains that were listed as cytomegalovirus-associated. The classifier reportedly diagnosed cytomegalovirus status with high sensitivity and specificity. Among TCR sequences, most were rare, though some public TCRs appeared in many donors.

V was pared by 0 bases and J by 7 bases, with 7 bases between. The CDR3 is made up of 13 amino acids. The germline CDR1 and CDR2 sequences are SGHDT and YYEEEE. Libraries were prepared by immunoSEQ multiplex PCR; TCRdb keeps only in-frame clonotypes and omits some of them. Among about 150,000 clones listed, 91% were seen once. The V and J genes are TRBV5-6 and TRBJ1-4; no definite D call. Material: PBMCs. The sequence derives from a man between 18 and 29 years old in good health and CMV-seronegative. CDR3 in DNA: TGTGCCAGCAGCTTGGGTCTTCCTGAAAAACTGTTTTTT. This codes for CASSLGLPEKLFF.